What follows is one TCR beta chain and its context. Its antigen remains undetermined. Base-call qualities are not available, and no considerably larger clone is one nucleotide away. This specimen belongs to a study of response to subunit inactivated influenza vaccine (dated by TCRdb to 2016 to 2018). Context from the whole study: The study used deep quantitative T cell receptor repertoire profiling to track responses to a trivalent subunit inactivated influenza vaccine. General study outcomes and caveats: The authors suggested that each seasonal influenza vaccination may recruit only a limited number of new T cells.

Via the germline V gene, CDR1 is SQVTM and CDR2 ANQGSEA. From its cysteine to its phenylalanine, the CDR3 spans 13 amino acids. Only the CDR3 part of the read is kept: 39 bases, read in frame from the first base. V is shortened by 7 bases, J by 5 bases, and the region joining them spans 17 bases. To prepare the library, RT-PCR was applied. TCRdb records Illumina HiSeq 2500 as the sequencer. Clones were called with MiXCR by TCRdb after fastp trimmed the public reads at Q25, and only in-frame beta chains were retained. Each entry is one CDR3 protein sequence, shown with its most common DNA and genes. Present in this sample are about 700,000 distinct CDR3 sequences, 14% of which were seen just once. The ten largest clones add up to 7.6% of the sample.

This receptor was obtained from a man aged 50 or older who received an inactivated influenza vaccine. Donor details come from another sample of the same person, matched by shared clones. Here the chain combines TRBV29-1 and TRBJ2-5; the D segment could be TRBD1, given 6 matching bases. The source material was PBMCs from blood, sampled around two weeks before vaccination. The CDR3: CSAGHLFGETQYF. Read as DNA, the sequence is TGCAGCGCGGGACACCTTTTCGGGGAGACCCAGTACTTC. Reference TRBV29-1 and TRBJ2-5 genes cover what lies past the CDR3, so the full variable domain is SAVISQKPSRDICQRGTSLTIQCQVDSQVTMMFWYRQQPGQSLTLIATANQGSEATYESGFVIDKFPISRPNLTFSTLTVSNMSPEDSSIYLCSAGHLFGETQYFGPGTRLLVL.